These T cell receptor beta chains were read from a single sample in a study of blood T cell repertoires in COVID-19. Generated by immunoSEQ multiplex PCR, the TCRdb table keeps only in-frame clones and is missing some. This table holds 300,000 to 350,000 clones, 70% to 90% found once. The source material was PBMCs or T cells enriched from blood (not recorded which). These receptors came from a man aged 30-40 years who had recovered from COVID-19. The CDR3 runs from the conserved cysteine through the conserved F or W. The order of the fields is V gene, D gene, clone size, J gene, CDR3 DNA, CDR3 protein. A D gene is named only where the DNA matches it firmly. The listing skips clone size in some rows; elsewhere it reads once, few, many or a size class.

>TRBV7-2|-|-|TRBJ1-1
TGTGCCAGCAGCCTGACTCGACAGGCACTGAGGGCTTTCTTT
CASSLTRQALRAFF
>TRBV10-3|-|once|TRBJ1-5
TGTGCCATCAGTGTGTTGGCAGGGGAAGATCAGCCCCAGCATTTT
CAISVLAGEDQPQHF
>TRBV7-9|TRBD1|-|TRBJ1-2
TGTGCCAGCAGCTTTTTCGGGACAGCCGGATCATCCTACGGCTACACCTTC
CASSFFGTAGSSYGYTF
>TRBV21-1|-|-|TRBJ1-4
TGTGCCAGCAGCCAACATACCGGGACAGGGTGTGAAAAACTGTTTTTT
CASSQHTGTGCEKLFF
>TRBV7-8|TRBD1|-|TRBJ1-1
TGTGCCAGCAGCTTTATCGCAGGGGGGTACACTGAAGCTTTCTTT
CASSFIAGGYTEAFF
>TRBV30|-|-|TRBJ2-5
TGTGCCTGGAGTCTAGTTTCCTGGGGCCTCCAAGAGACCCAGTACTTC
CAWSLVSWGLQETQYF
>TRBV9|TRBD1|once|TRBJ1-5
TGTGCCAGCAGCGTGGGGACAGCCAATCAGCCCCAGCATTTT
CASSVGTANQPQHF
>TRBV18|-|-|TRBJ1-3
TGTGCCAGCTCACCACCGGCAGGGGCTGGAAACACCATATATTTT
CASSPPAGAGNTIYF
>TRBV24-1|-|-|TRBJ2-2
TGTGCCACCAGTGATCAGCCTCGGGGAACCGGGGAGCTGTTTTTT
CATSDQPRGTGELFF
>TRBV5-1|TRBD1|few|TRBJ2-7
TGCGCCAGCAGCTCCGGGACAGGGGCCTACGAGCAGTACTTC
CASSSGTGAYEQYF
>TRBV19|TRBD1|-|TRBJ1-1
TGTGCCAGTTCCCTTGGGACAGGGGGAACTGAAGCTTTCTTT
CASSLGTGGTEAFF
>TRBV5-4|-|once|TRBJ1-3
TGTGCCAGCAGCGGGGCCGGAAACACCATATATTTT
CASSGAGNTIYF
>TRBV19|-|once|TRBJ2-5
TGTGCCAGTACTCTGGACAGATTCCAAGAGACCCAGTACTTC
CASTLDRFQETQYF
>TRBV27|TRBD2|few|TRBJ2-7
TGTGCCAGCAGCCCGGGAGGACGGAGGCACTACGAGCAGTACTTC
CASSPGGRRHYEQYF
>TRBV6-6|TRBD1|-|TRBJ1-2
TGTGCCAGCAGTCTAGGGGGCAGGTCGTATGGCTACACCTTC
CASSLGGRSYGYTF
>TRBV9|-|-|TRBJ2-7
TGTGCCAGCAGCCAGACGGGGAGTTCCGCGGCCTACGAGCAGTACTTC
CASSQTGSSAAYEQYF
>TRBV3-1/TRBV3-2|TRBD2|-|TRBJ2-7
TGTGCCAGCAGCCACGGGGGGGCCTCGAACGAGCAGTACTTC
CASSHGGASNEQYF
>TRBV27|-|-|TRBJ2-5
TGTGCCAGCAGTTTCAGGGCTCGGGAGACCCAGTACTTC
CASSFRARETQYF
>TRBV16|-|-|TRBJ1-2
TGTGCCAGCAGCCCAATTGCGGTTGGTGGTGGCTACACCTTC
CASSPIAVGGGYTF
>TRBV9|-|-|TRBJ2-1
TGTGCCAGCAGCGTAGGTCCAGGCCTCAATGAGCAGTTCTTC
CASSVGPGLNEQFF
>TRBV7-9|TRBD1|-|TRBJ2-6
TGTGCCAGCAGCCCGATACCGGGACAGGGTCGATCTGGGGCCAACGTCCTGACTTTC
CASSPIPGQGRSGANVLTF
>TRBV4-1|-|-|TRBJ1-5
TGCGCCAGCAGCCGCGGGGCGAGCGATCAGCCCCAGCATTTT
CASSRGASDQPQHF
>TRBV6-5|TRBD1|-|TRBJ2-5
TGTGCCAGCGCCTCCTGGGACAGGGTAGAGACCCAGTACTTC
CASASWDRVETQYF
>TRBV18|TRBD1|-|TRBJ1-1
TGTGCCAGCGCTACAGGGGGCACGGGCACTGAAGCTTTCTTT
CASATGGTGTEAFF
>TRBV19|-|once|TRBJ1-1
TGTGCCAGTAGTATTGTCGGGCAATTCAGGGTGAACACTGAAGCTTTCTTT
CASSIVGQFRVNTEAFF
>TRBV3-1/TRBV3-2|-|-|TRBJ2-7
TGTGCCAGCAGCCAAGAGCACGGGAACTACGAGCAGTACTTC
CASSQEHGNYEQYF
>TRBV4-2|-|-|TRBJ1-4
TGTGCCAGCAGCCAAGAGAAACTACCCGGACTGGGAAATGAAAAACTGTTTTTT
CASSQEKLPGLGNEKLFF
>TRBV9|-|-|TRBJ2-1
TGTGCCAGCACCGAGGGTCTCGGGTCCTCCTACAATGAGCAGTTCTTC
CASTEGLGSSYNEQFF
>TRBV30|TRBD2|-|TRBJ2-2
TGTGCCTGGAGGATGGGCCGGCCAGCGGGGGGGCTTAGGGAGCTGTTTTTT
CAWRMGRPAGGLRELFF
>TRBV5-4|-|-|TRBJ1-2
TGTGCCAGCAGCACAGACAGGTCGTGGAGGGGCTACACCTTC
CASSTDRSWRGYTF